These 8 T cell receptor beta chains were sequenced from one sample in a study of molecular identifiers for immune sequencing clone quantification. TCRdb redid the calling of the PCR reads with MiXCR, one entry per CDR3 protein. Among tens of thousands of distinct CDR3 sequences listed, more than 20% were seen once. Sequencing was done on a sample of naive CD8+ T cells from blood, with Jurkat cell RNA spiked in. Stated subset: FACS-sorted CD8+CD4-CCR7+CD45RA+ naive T cells. These receptors all come from a human donor in good health. Some libraries in this study had Jurkat cell RNA spiked in.

With regard to this clonotype: Just one base apart from a much larger clone, this may be a read error. DNA of the CDR3: TGTGCCAGCAGCTCACCCCCCGGACAGGGGGCCTACAATGGGCAGTTCTTC. Protein sequence: CASSSPPGQGAYNGQFF. The chain carries TRBV11-2 and TRBJ2-1; TRBD1 aligns across 11 bases. Germline V gives CDR1 SGHAT, CDR2 FQNNGV. The length of the CDR3 is 17 residues. The complete variable domain, with remaining parts taken from reference TRBV11-2 and TRBJ2-1, reads EAGVAQSPRYKIIEKRQSVAFWCNPISGHATLYWYQQILGQGPKLLIQFQNNGVVDDSQLPKDRFSAERLKGVDSTLKIQPAKLEDSAVYLCASSSPPGQGAYNGQFFGPGTRLTVL.

V and J are TRBV7-9 and TRBJ2-1; either TRBD1 or TRBD2 may fit D (6 bases each). The CDR3 has 13 residues. Trimming stripped 3 bases from V and 6 bases from J, with 9 bases between. Germline V CDR1 and CDR2: SEHNR, FQNEAQ (reference sequence). As DNA, the CDR3 is TGTGCCAGCAGCTTCGGGGGCCTCAATGAGCAGTTCTTC. This translates into CASSFGGLNEQFF.

In this sample, this clonotype turned up a few times. This chain links TRBV19 with TRBJ2-7; D might be TRBD1 (6 bases). The CDR3 is 12 amino acids. CDR1 and CDR2 (germline): LNHDA, SQIVND (reference sequence). Trimming stripped 6 bases from V and 6 bases from J, with 12 bases between. CDR3 sequence reads: CASSQGNGEQYF. The CDR3 DNA sequence: TGTGCCAGTAGCCAGGGGAACGGCGAGCAGTACTTC.

V usage is TRBV10-3 and J usage is TRBJ1-1, with TRBD1 matching over 9 bases. The CDR3 has 14 residues. Germline V gene data show CDR1 as ENHRY and CDR2 as SYGVKD. V lost 5 bases, J lost 6 bases, and 7 bases stayed unmatched. The CDR3 is CAISTGGLVPEAFF. The CDR3, as DNA: TGTGCCATCAGTACAGGGGGCCTGGTCCCTGAAGCTTTCTTT.

The chain recombines TRBV3-1 with TRBJ2-5; a possible D gene is TRBD2 (5 bases). This CDR3 has 15 residues. Germline V lookup: CDR1 LGHDT, CDR2 YNNKEL (reference sequence). The germline V and J ends were trimmed by 0 bases and 8 bases, with 16 bases remaining between them. The CDR3 DNA is TGTGCCAGCAGCCAAGATTTCCGGGGTCTTGTTACCCAGTACTTC. Translation gives CASSQDFRGLVTQYF.

In this sample, this clonotype turned up once. This chain uses TRBV10-3 with TRBJ2-1; TRBD1 might be the D (5 bases). The J call could be wrong; TRBJ2-7 is a better fit for the DNA end. The CDR3 is 16 residues long. Germline V CDR1 and CDR2: ENHRY, SYGVKD. CDR3 loop: CAISEQGVEPYNEQYF. CDR3 DNA: TGTGCCATCAGTGAGCAAGGGGTAGAACCCTACAATGAGCAGTACTTC.

This clonotype was recorded many times. V is TRBV19 and J is TRBJ1-1; a weak D match, TRBD1 (6 bases). Between the trimmed V and J ends, which lost 6 bases and 4 bases, there was a span of 12 bases. This CDR3 spans 13 amino acids. Germline V gene data show CDR1 as LNHDA and CDR2 as SQIVND (reference sequence). This chain's CDR3 is CASRQGSGTEAFF. CDR3 DNA sequence: TGTGCCAGTAGGCAGGGGTCGGGCACTGAAGCTTTCTTT. Together with reference TRBV19 and TRBJ1-1, the CDR3 gives the full variable domain: DGGITQSPKYLFRKEGQNVTLSCEQNLNHDAMYWYRQDPGQGLRLIYYSQIVNDFQKGDIAEGYSVSREKKESFPLTVTSAQKNPTAFYLCASRQGSGTEAFFGQGTRLTVV.

V is TRBV19 and J is TRBJ2-7; TRBD2 matches 10 bases. Germline trimming cut 4 bases from V and 1 base from J; bases unmatched to any gene: 1. The CDR3 contains 14 residues. Germline V CDR1 and CDR2: LNHDA, SQIVND (reference sequence). Here the CDR3 reads CASSTGLASYEQYF. The DNA of the CDR3 is TGTGCCAGTAGTACGGGACTAGCGTCCTACGAGCAGTACTTC.